These 3 T cell receptor beta chains originate from one sample sequenced in a study of blood T cells in healthy people across ages. A sample-barcoded 5' primer and a J-beta primer mix were used in a second PCR of about 6 to 12 cycles. TCRdb ran MiXCR on the 5' RACE reads and lists one entry per CDR3 protein. This sample has about 730,000 distinct CDR3 sequences; approximately 39% occur once, and the top ten carry more than 20%. Sequenced: blood. Receptor source: a woman aged 55-75 years in good health.

The V gene is TRBV9, the J gene TRBJ2-1, with D perhaps TRBD2 (6 bases). Trimming left V 2 bases short and J 2 bases short, with 11 bases between. The CDR3 has 15 residues. Germline V CDR1 and CDR2: SGDLS, YYNGEE. CDR3 DNA sequence: TGTGCCAGCAGCGTTCGCGGGGATCCCTACAATGAGCAGTTCTTC. The encoded protein is CASSVRGDPYNEQFF.

A word on this clonotype: One end of the junction does not line up with germline, which may come from a read error. The gene calls are TRBV3-1 and TRBJ2-7, with 11 bases identical to TRBD2. The V gene's germline CDR1 is LGHDT and CDR2 YNNKEL (reference sequence). This CDR3 contains 14 residues. Here the CDR3 reads CASKPSGGTYEQNF. CDR3 DNA: TGTGCCAGCAAGCCTAGCGGGGGGACCTACGAGCAGAACTTC.

The rearrangement joins TRBV18 to TRBJ2-3; no clear D gene. Between the trimmed V and J ends, which lost 2 bases and 6 bases, there was a span of 9 bases. The CDR3 extends over 13 amino acids. Germline lookup yields CDR1 KGHSH and CDR2 LQKENI. The CDR3 region has the DNA TGTGCCAGCTCACCAAGTCGTGGGGATACGCAGTATTTT. It is translated as CASSPSRGDTQYF.